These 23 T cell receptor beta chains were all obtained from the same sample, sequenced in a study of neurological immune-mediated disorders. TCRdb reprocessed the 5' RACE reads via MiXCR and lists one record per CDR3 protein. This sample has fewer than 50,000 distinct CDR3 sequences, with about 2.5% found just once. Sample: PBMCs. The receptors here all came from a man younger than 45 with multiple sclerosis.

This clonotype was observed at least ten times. In DNA form, the CDR3 reads TGTGCCAGCAGCTTAGTCGGAGGGTCTGGGGGCTACACCTTC. It encodes CASSLVGGSGGYTF. This chain connects TRBV11-2 to TRBJ1-2, with D hard to call. CDR1 SGHAT and CDR2 FQNNGV come from the germline V gene. This CDR3 is built from 14 residues. Trimming cost V 1 base and J 8 bases, with 14 bases left between them.

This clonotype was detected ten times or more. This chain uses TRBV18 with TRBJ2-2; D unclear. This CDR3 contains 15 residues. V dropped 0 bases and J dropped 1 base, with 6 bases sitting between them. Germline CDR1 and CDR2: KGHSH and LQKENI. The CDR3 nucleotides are TGTGCCAGCTCACCACCAGGGTGGAACACCGGGGAGCTGTTTTTT. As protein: CASSPPGWNTGELFF. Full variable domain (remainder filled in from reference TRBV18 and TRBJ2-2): NAGVMQNPRHLVRRRGQEARLRCSPMKGHSHVYWYRQLPEEGLKFMVYLQKENIIDESGMPKERFSAEFPKEGPSILRIQQVVRGDSAAYFCASSPPGWNTGELFFGEGSRLTVL.

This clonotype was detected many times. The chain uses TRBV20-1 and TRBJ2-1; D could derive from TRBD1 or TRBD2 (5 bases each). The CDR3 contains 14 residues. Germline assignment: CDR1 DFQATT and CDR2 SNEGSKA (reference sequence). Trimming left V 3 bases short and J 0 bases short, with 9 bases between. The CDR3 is CSARGVSSYNEQFF. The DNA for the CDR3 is TGCAGTGCTAGGGGGGTTAGCTCCTACAATGAGCAGTTCTTC.

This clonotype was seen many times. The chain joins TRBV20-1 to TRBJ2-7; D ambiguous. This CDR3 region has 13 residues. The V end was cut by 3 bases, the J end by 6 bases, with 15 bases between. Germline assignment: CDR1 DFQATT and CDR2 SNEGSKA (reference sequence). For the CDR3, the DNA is TGCAGTGCTAGGACGTATGCGGTTTTCGAGCAGTACTTC. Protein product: CSARTYAVFEQYF.

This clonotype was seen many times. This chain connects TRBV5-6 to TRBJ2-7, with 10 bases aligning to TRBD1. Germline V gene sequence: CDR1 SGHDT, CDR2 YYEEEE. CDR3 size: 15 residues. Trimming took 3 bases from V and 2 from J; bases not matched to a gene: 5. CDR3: CASSWGTGDTYEQYF. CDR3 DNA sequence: TGTGCCAGCAGCTGGGGGACAGGGGACACCTACGAGCAGTACTTC.

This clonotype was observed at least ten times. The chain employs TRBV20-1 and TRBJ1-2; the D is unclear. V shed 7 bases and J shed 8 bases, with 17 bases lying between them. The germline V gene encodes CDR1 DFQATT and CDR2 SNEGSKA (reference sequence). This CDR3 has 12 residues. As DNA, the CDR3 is TGCAGTGTAAAGCGCGGACTAACAGGCTACACCTTC. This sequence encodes CSVKRGLTGYTF.

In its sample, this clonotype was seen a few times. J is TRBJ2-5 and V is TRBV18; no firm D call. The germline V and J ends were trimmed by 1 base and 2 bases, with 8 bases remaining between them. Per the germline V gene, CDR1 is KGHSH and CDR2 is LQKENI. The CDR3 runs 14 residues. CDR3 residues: CASSPLGQQETQYF. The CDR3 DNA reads TGTGCCAGCTCACCACTTGGCCAGCAAGAGACCCAGTACTTC.

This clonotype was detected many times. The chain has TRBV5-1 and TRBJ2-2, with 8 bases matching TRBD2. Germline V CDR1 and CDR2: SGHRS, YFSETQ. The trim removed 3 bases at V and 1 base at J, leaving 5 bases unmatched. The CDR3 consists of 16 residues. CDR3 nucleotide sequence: TGCGCCAGCAGCTCTATAGCGGGGTTGAACACCGGGGAGCTGTTTTTT. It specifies CASSSIAGLNTGELFF. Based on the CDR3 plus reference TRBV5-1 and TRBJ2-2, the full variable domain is KAGVTQTPRYLIKTRGQQVTLSCSPISGHRSVSWYQQTPGQGLQFLFEYFSETQRNKGNFPGRFSGRQFSNSRSEMNVSTLELGDSALYLCASSSIAGLNTGELFFGEGSRLTVL.

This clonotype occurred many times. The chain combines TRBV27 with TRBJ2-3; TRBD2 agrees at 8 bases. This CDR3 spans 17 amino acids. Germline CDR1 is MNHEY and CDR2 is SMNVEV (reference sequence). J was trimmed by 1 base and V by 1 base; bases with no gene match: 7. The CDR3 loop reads CASSLFPTSGGTDTQYF. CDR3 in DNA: TGTGCCAGCAGTTTATTCCCCACTAGCGGAGGCACAGATACGCAGTATTTT.

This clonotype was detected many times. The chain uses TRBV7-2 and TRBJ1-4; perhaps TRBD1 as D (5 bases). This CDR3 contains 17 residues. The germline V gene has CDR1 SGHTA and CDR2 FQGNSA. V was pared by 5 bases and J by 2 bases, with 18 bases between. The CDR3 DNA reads TGTGCCAGCAGCCCCCTTCGGGGGAGTGGGACTAATGAAAAACTGTTTTTT. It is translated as CASSPLRGSGTNEKLFF.

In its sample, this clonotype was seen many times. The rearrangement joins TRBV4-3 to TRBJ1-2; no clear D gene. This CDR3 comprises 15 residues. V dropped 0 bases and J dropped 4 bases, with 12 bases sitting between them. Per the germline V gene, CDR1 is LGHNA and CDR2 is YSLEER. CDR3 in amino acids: CASSQDGVMSYGYTF. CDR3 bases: TGCGCCAGCAGCCAAGATGGGGTGATGAGCTATGGCTACACCTTC.

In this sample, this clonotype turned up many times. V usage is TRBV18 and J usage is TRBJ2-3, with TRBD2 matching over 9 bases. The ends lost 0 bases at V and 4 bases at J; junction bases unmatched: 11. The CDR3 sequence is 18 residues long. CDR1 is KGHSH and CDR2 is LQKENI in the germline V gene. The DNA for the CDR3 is TGTGCCAGCTCACCACCCTATAGACTAGCGGTTGAACCAGATACGCAGTATTTT. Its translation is CASSPPYRLAVEPDTQYF.

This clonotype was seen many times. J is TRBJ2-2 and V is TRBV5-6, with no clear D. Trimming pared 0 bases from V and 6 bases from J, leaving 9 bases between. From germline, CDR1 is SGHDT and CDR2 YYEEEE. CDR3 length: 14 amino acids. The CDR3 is CASSLDLYPGELFF. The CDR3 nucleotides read TGTGCCAGCAGCTTGGATCTGTATCCCGGGGAGCTGTTTTTT.

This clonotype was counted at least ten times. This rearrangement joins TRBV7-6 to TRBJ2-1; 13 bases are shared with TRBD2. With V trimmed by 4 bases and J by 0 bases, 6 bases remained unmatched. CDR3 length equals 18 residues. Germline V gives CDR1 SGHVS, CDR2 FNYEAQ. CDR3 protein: CASSSGLAGETSYNEQFF. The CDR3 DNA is TGTGCCAGCAGCTCCGGACTAGCGGGAGAGACCTCCTACAATGAGCAGTTCTTC.

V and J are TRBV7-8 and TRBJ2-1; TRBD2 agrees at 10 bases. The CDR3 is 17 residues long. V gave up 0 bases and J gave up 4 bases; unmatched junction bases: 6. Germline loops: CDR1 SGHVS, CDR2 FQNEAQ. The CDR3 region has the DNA TGTGCCAGCAGCTTAGCGGCCAGCGGGGGGGCATACAATGAGCAGTTCTTC. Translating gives CASSLAASGGAYNEQFF.

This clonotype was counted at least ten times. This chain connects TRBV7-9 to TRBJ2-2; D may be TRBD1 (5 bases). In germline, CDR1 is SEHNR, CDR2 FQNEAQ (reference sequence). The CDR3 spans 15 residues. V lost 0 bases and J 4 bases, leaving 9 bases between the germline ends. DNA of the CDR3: TGTGCCAGCAGCTTAGCGCAGGGTACCACCGGGGAGCTGTTTTTT. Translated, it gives CASSLAQGTTGELFF.

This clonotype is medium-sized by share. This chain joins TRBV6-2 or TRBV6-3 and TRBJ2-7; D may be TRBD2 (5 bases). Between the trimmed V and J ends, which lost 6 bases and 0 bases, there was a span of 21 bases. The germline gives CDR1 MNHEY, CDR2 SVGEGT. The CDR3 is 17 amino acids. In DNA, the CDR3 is TGTGCCAGCAGCTGGACCGGGGAAAGCGCCTTCTCCTACGAGCAGTACTTC. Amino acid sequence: CASSWTGESAFSYEQYF.

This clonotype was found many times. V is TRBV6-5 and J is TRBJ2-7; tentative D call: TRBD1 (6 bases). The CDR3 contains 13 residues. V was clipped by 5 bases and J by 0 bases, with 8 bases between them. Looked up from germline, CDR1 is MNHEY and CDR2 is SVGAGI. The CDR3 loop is CASSRDTSYEQYF. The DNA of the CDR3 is TGTGCCAGCAGTAGGGACACCTCCTACGAGCAGTACTTC.

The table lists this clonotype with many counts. The CDR3 DNA sequence: TGTGCCAGCCAAAGGGGCGGGAGAAAGTATGAGCAGTTCTTC. Protein sequence: CASQRGGRKYEQFF. The J gene is TRBJ2-1, the V gene TRBV28; 7 bases fit TRBD2. CDR3 length equals 14 residues. V shed 8 bases, J shed 8 bases, and the junction held 12 bases outside the gene matches. CDR1 MDHEN and CDR2 SYDVKM come from the germline V gene.

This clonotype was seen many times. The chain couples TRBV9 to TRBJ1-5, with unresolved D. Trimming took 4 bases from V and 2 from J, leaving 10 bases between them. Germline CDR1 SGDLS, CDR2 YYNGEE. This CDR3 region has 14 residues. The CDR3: CASSLNSGNQPQHF. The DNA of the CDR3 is TGTGCCAGCAGCCTAAACAGCGGCAATCAGCCCCAGCATTTT.

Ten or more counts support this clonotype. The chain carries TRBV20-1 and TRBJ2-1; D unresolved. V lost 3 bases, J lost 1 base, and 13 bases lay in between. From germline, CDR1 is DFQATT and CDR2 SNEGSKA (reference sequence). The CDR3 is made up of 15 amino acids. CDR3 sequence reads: CSASWDGLSYNEQFF. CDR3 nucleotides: TGCAGTGCTAGCTGGGATGGTCTTTCCTACAATGAGCAGTTCTTC.

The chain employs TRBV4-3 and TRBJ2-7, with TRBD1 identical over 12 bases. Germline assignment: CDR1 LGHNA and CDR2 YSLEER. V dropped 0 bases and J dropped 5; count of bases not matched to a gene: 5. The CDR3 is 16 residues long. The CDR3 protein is CASSQDEGTGGNEQYF. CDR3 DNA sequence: TGCGCCAGCAGCCAAGATGAGGGGACAGGGGGCAACGAGCAGTACTTC.

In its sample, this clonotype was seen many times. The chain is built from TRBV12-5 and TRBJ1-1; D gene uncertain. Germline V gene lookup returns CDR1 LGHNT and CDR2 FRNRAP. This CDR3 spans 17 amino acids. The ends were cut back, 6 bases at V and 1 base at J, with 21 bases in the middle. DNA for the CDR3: TGTGCTAGTGGCCGGACGGCCTCCAACTCATGGAACACTGAAGCTTTCTTT. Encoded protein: CASGRTASNSWNTEAFF.